This T cell receptor beta chain was identified during a study of blood T cell repertoires in COVID-19. About the study: Samples representing acute and convalescent COVID-19 were sourced from the United States, Italy and Spain. PBMCs, B-cell-depleted T cells, or T cells were the source of the cDNA or gDNA that made up the material.

Germline-derived CDR1 and CDR2 are SGHNT and YENEEA. The CDR3 runs 16 residues. Losses at the gene ends were 2 bases for V and 6 bases for J; bases not matched to a gene: 5. Generated by immunoSEQ multiplex PCR, the TCRdb table keeps only in-frame clones and is missing some. This sample has about 320,000 clones, with roughly nine tenths found just once. This clone was picked up one time. The source of this sequence is a man aged 60 to 69 who had recovered from COVID-19. This chain uses TRBV11-3 with TRBJ2-1; 12 bases line up with TRBD1. Sequencing input: PBMCs or T cells enriched from blood (not recorded which). The CDR3 DNA follows: TGTGCCAGCAGCTTACAGGGACAGGGGGCGATCAATGAGCAGTTCTTC. It yields the protein CASSLQGQGAINEQFF.